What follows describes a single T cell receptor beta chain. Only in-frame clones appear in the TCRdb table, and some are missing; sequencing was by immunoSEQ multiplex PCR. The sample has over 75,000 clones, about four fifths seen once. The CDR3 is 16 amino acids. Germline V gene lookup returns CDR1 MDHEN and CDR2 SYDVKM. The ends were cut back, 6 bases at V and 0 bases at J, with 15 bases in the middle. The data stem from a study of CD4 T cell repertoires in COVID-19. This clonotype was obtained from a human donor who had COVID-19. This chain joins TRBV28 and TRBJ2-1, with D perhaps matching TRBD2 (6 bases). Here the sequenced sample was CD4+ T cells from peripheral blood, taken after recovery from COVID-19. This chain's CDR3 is CASRSAGPSSYNEQFF. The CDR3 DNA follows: TGTGCCAGCAGATCAGCGGGCCCTAGCTCCTACAATGAGCAGTTCTTC.